This T cell receptor beta chain was sequenced in a study of T cell changes during pregnancy in multiple sclerosis. Germline V CDR1 and CDR2: LNHNV, YYDKDF (reference sequence). CDR3 length: 14 amino acids. V was shortened by 5 bases and J by 3 bases, with 13 bases between the two germline ends. Sequenced by immunoSEQ multiplex PCR; TCRdb stores in-frame clones only, minus some. The sample yields over 65,000 clones, roughly 94% seen once. This sequence joins TRBV15 and TRBJ1-1; D is perhaps TRBD1 (5 bases). The receptor's source is a female donor with multiple sclerosis, enrolled in a pregnancy study. This specimen consisted of peripheral blood, obtained in the third trimester of pregnancy. The CDR3 DNA reads TGTGCCACCAGCGACGTAGGGGCATACACTGAAGCTTTCTTT. The encoded protein is CATSDVGAYTEAFF.